These 8 T cell receptor beta chains share one sample of origin, sequenced in a study of T-cell memory formation after mild COVID-19. TCRdb independently ran MiXCR on the 5' RACE reads; one entry per CDR3 protein. The sample includes under 150,000 distinct CDR3 sequences, about 20% of them seen just once. The specimen sequenced was PBMCs or a T cell subset sorted from them (not recorded which). All receptors derive from a young man who had mild COVID-19 (a few samples of this study predate the infection). Cell type and time point are not known.

On this clonotype itself: At one boundary the junction diverges from the germline segment, which might be a read error. The CDR3 DNA sequence: TGCGACAGCAGATCAGGGGACGAGCAGTACTTC. Amino acids: CDSRSGDEQYF. The chain combines TRBV5-1 with TRBJ2-7, with D possibly matching TRBD1 (6 bases). CDR3 size: 11 residues. Germline V gene lookup returns CDR1 SGHRS and CDR2 YFSETQ.

This rearrangement joins TRBV30 to TRBJ2-7, with D perhaps matching TRBD1 (6 bases). There are 12 residues in the CDR3. Trimming shortened V by 7 bases and J by 3 bases, and 13 bases separated the two germline ends. Germline values: CDR1 GTSNPN, CDR2 SVGIG (reference sequence). In DNA, the CDR3 is TGTGCCTCAAAGGGGGAAAGCTACGAGCAGTACTTC. Protein: CASKGESYEQYF.

J is TRBJ2-3 and V is TRBV29-1; 9 bases map to TRBD2. After removal of 6 bases from V and 5 bases from J, the junction contained 12 bases not matched to a gene. Germline lookup yields CDR1 SQVTM and CDR2 ANQGSEA. CDR3 length: 15 amino acids. DNA of the CDR3: TGCAGCGTAGAATCAGCGGGGGGTCCTCGAGATACGCAGTATTTT. Translation: CSVESAGGPRDTQYF.

The chain combines TRBV5-6 with TRBJ2-7, with D perhaps matching TRBD2 (7 bases). Germline CDR1 and CDR2: SGHDT and YYEEEE. The CDR3 has 15 residues. V was pared by 0 bases and J by 3 bases, with 13 bases between. CDR3 sequence: CASSLGEGHNYEQYF. In DNA form, the CDR3 reads TGTGCCAGCAGCTTGGGGGAGGGACACAACTACGAGCAGTACTTC.

This clonotype occurred a few times. This sequence joins TRBV4-1 and TRBJ1-2; no firm D call. CDR3 length: 13 amino acids. The germline gives CDR1 MGHRA, CDR2 YSYEKL. Trimming pared 4 bases from V and 6 bases from J, leaving 12 bases between. The CDR3 loop reads CASSPGVGHGYTF. The CDR3 coding sequence is TGCGCCAGCAGCCCCGGGGTCGGGCATGGCTACACCTTC.

The chain employs TRBV23-1 and TRBJ2-7; 11 bases align to TRBD1. TRBV23-1 is labeled an ORF, and its function is uncertain. V lost 7 bases to trimming and J lost 4 bases; unmatched junction nucleotides: 15. CDR3 size: 17 residues. CDR3: CASTPRNARDRGYEQYV. CDR3 DNA: TGCGCCAGCACCCCACGAAATGCCCGGGACAGGGGGTACGAGCAGTACGTC.

This chain joins TRBV15 and TRBJ2-7; the D gene is possibly TRBD1 (6 bases). V lost 4 bases, J lost 3 bases, and 10 bases lay in between. The V gene's germline CDR1 is LNHNV and CDR2 YYDKDF (reference sequence). This CDR3 has 13 amino acids. CDR3 sequence (DNA): TGTGCCACCAGCATGGACAGAGACTACGAGCAGTACTTC. This gives the protein CATSMDRDYEQYF.

The table lists this clonotype with a few counts. The V gene is TRBV7-6, the J gene TRBJ2-5, with D maybe TRBD1 (5 bases). CDR3 length: 14 amino acids. The germline V gene encodes CDR1 SGHVS and CDR2 FNYEAQ. V gave up 1 base and J gave up 2 bases, with 8 bases separating them. The CDR3 DNA sequence: TGTGCCAGCAGCTTAGGGACAAGTCAAGAGACCCAGTACTTC. Translated, it gives CASSLGTSQETQYF.